The sequence of this T cell receptor beta chain was determined in a study of blood T cell repertoires in COVID-19. On the study more broadly: There were acute and convalescent COVID-19 samples, and they came from the United States, Italy and Spain. Sample material is recorded as cDNA or gDNA derived from T cells, B-cell-depleted T cells, or PBMCs.

Seattle's cohort entered during active infection and was followed longitudinally. As originally analysed: Reference gene primer amplification in the assay estimated nucleated cell counts. Method: immunoSEQ multiplex PCR; TCRdb's copy keeps in-frame clones and lacks some. The V and J calls and clone size are taken from that table; D and trimming were inferred from the DNA. Among fewer than 300,000 clones listed, about 90% were seen once. This clone has more than one count but fewer than ten. The receptor's source is a woman in her fifties or sixties with COVID-19, enrolled during active disease. The sequencing sample was made of peripheral blood.

As DNA, the CDR3 is TGTGCCAGCACCAGACAGGTTACCTCTGGGGCCAACGTCCTGACTTTC. It codes for CASTRQVTSGANVLTF. This chain connects TRBV7-9 to TRBJ2-6, with TRBD1 as a possible D gene (6 bases). Germline lookup yields CDR1 SEHNR and CDR2 FQNEAQ (reference sequence). The CDR3 totals 16 residues. Trimming took 7 bases from V and 0 from J, leaving 13 bases between them.